Below, 27 T cell receptor beta chains from the same sample are listed, as sequenced in a study of T-cell reconstitution after alpha-beta-depleted transplantation in children. Library preparation (for TCRbeta) was performed with unique molecular identifiers. One entry per CDR3 protein results from TCRdb running MiXCR on the PCR reads. This table holds hundreds of thousands of distinct CDR3 sequences, around 17% found once. The source was PBMCs from the stem cell graft donor, collected from the stem cell graft. These TCRs come from a human donor who donated a stem cell graft to a child with acute lymphoblastic leukemia.

This clonotype was counted a few times. This chain uses TRBV20-1 with TRBJ2-3; D is undetermined. CDR1 and CDR2 from the germline V gene are DFQATT and SNEGSKA (reference sequence). The CDR3 is 17 amino acids. The V gene lost 1 base and the J gene lost 0 bases, with 17 bases spanning the gap. The CDR3 loop reads CSARADAATRSTDTQYF. The CDR3, as DNA: TGCAGTGCTAGAGCGGACGCGGCCACCCGTAGCACAGATACGCAGTATTTT.

This clonotype was detected only a few times. This chain uses TRBV29-1 with TRBJ2-7, with 7 bases lining up with TRBD1. This CDR3 is built from 13 residues. J was trimmed by 3 bases and V by 7 bases; bases with no gene match: 9. Germline CDR1 reads SQVTM; CDR2 reads ANQGSEA. The CDR3 protein is CSAEGPGGYEQYF. The CDR3 DNA reads TGCAGCGCCGAAGGTCCAGGGGGCTACGAGCAGTACTTC.

The table lists this clonotype with a few counts. V is TRBV6-1 and J is TRBJ1-1; no clear D. Trimming took off 7 bases at V and 1 base at J, with 10 bases between the two ends. Germline V gives CDR1 MNHNS, CDR2 SASEGT. The CDR3 is made up of 13 amino acids. The CDR3 DNA reads TGTGCCAGCAACCTCATTGGGAACACTGAAGCTTTCTTT. Encoded protein: CASNLIGNTEAFF.

The V call is TRBV15, the J call TRBJ1-1, with D maybe TRBD1 (6 bases). CDR1 LNHNV and CDR2 YYDKDF come from the germline V gene (reference sequence). V lost 3 bases, J lost 11 bases, and 16 bases lay in between. The CDR3 extends over 13 amino acids. The CDR3 DNA is TGTGCCACCAGCAGGAACCGGGGGCGCGAGGCTTTCTTT. Translating gives CATSRNRGREAFF.

This chain connects TRBV5-1 to TRBJ2-5; D is perhaps TRBD2 (5 bases). CDR1 is SGHRS, CDR2 YFSETQ, per germline. Between the trimmed V and J ends, which lost 0 bases and 5 bases, there was a span of 14 bases. CDR3 length: 15 amino acids. CDR3 protein: CASSLASGFGETQYF. CDR3 coding DNA: TGCGCCAGCAGCTTGGCCTCGGGGTTTGGCGAGACCCAGTACTTC.

There are a few counts of this clonotype. The gene calls are TRBV10-2 and TRBJ2-5; D unresolved. The germline V gene has CDR1 WSHSY and CDR2 SAAADI. CDR3 length: 14 residues. V lost 6 bases and J lost 2, with 13 bases in between. The CDR3 sequence is CASRDQTPQETQYF. The CDR3 coding sequence is TGCGCCAGCAGAGACCAGACACCTCAAGAGACCCAGTACTTC.

This clonotype was seen a few times. V is TRBV20-1 and J is TRBJ2-5; weak D call: TRBD1 (6 bases). V was cut by 6 bases and J by 6 bases, with 17 bases left in between. CDR3 size: 13 residues. Germline V gene sequence: CDR1 DFQATT, CDR2 SNEGSKA (reference sequence). The DNA for the CDR3 is TGCAGTGCAAGGCACAGGGTGGCACAGACCCAGTACTTC. Translating it yields CSARHRVAQTQYF.

This clonotype has a handful of counts. This chain connects TRBV5-1 to TRBJ1-5, with 10 bases identical to TRBD1. Germline V CDR1 and CDR2: SGHRS, YFSETQ. The J segment lost 6 bases and the V segment lost 7 bases, leaving 16 bases of the junction unmatched. The CDR3 loop spans 17 amino acids. DNA for the CDR3: TGCGCCAGCGGCCCTCCCCGGGACAGGGGACAAGGTCAGCCCCAGCATTTT. This sequence encodes CASGPPRDRGQGQPQHF.

Remarks on this clonotype: This CDR3 is missing its conserved last phenylalanine or tryptophan, likely due to a read error. The rearrangement uses TRBV11-2 and TRBJ2-7; 7 positions agree with TRBD2. The junction had 9 bases not matched to a gene; V was cut back by 3 bases and J by 4 bases. CDR1 SGHAT and CDR2 FQNNGV come from the germline V gene. There are 15 residues in the CDR3. In DNA form, the CDR3 reads TGTGCCAGCAGCTTGAGCGCGGGAGTGGGATACGAGCAGTACTTG. Translation gives CASSLSAGVGYEQYL.

V gene TRBV3-1 combines with J gene TRBJ1-5; D unresolved. Germline values: CDR1 LGHDT, CDR2 YNNKEL (reference sequence). Trimming stripped 8 bases from V and 0 bases from J, with 14 bases between. The length of the CDR3 is 15 residues. In DNA, the CDR3 is TGTGCCAGCGGTGACATTTTATATAGCAATCAGCCCCAGCATTTT. Protein product: CASGDILYSNQPQHF.

J is TRBJ2-5 and V is TRBV12-3 or TRBV12-4; no definite D call. V lost 4 bases, J lost 3 bases, and 21 bases lay in between. The CDR3 extends over 17 amino acids. Written as DNA, the CDR3 is TGTGCCAGCAGTTATACCGCCTCGGGCAGAAAGGAAGAGACCCAGTACTTC. This translates into CASSYTASGRKEETQYF.

This clonotype turned up a few times. The chain combines TRBV2 with TRBJ2-7; no clear D gene. Germline loops: CDR1 SNHLY, CDR2 FYNNEI. The V gene lost 9 bases and the J gene lost 0 bases, with 12 bases spanning the gap. The length of the CDR3 is 13 residues. Here the CDR3 DNA reads TGTGCCAGGGAACGTTTGAGCTCCTACGAGCAGTACTTC. Translated: CARERLSSYEQYF.

The gene calls are TRBV20-1 and TRBJ2-7; D is perhaps TRBD1 (5 bases). The CDR3 is 12 amino acids. V was cut by 6 bases and J by 0 bases, with 9 bases left in between. Germline V lookup: CDR1 DFQATT, CDR2 SNEGSKA (reference sequence). The CDR3 region is CSAPGRSYEQYF. Here the CDR3 DNA reads TGCAGTGCCCCAGGGCGCTCCTACGAGCAGTACTTC.

This clonotype was seen many times. The J gene is TRBJ1-1, the V gene TRBV7-9; the match to TRBD1 covers 10 bases. V shed 3 bases, J shed 2 bases, and the junction held 3 bases outside the gene matches. Germline V gives CDR1 SEHNR, CDR2 FQNEAQ (reference sequence). The length of the CDR3 is 15 residues. The CDR3 here is CASSLGTGVNTEAFF. CDR3 in DNA: TGTGCCAGCAGCTTGGGGACAGGGGTCAACACTGAAGCTTTCTTT.

This clonotype was observed a handful of times. This rearrangement joins TRBV20-1 to TRBJ2-1, with 12 positions matching TRBD2. Germline V gene sequence: CDR1 DFQATT, CDR2 SNEGSKA (reference sequence). V shed 4 bases, J shed 8 bases, and the junction held 6 bases outside the gene matches. The CDR3 loop spans 14 amino acids. The CDR3 reads CSAIATSGSYEQFF. The CDR3 DNA is TGCAGTGCTATTGCGACTAGCGGGAGTTATGAGCAGTTCTTC.

This chain links TRBV14 with TRBJ2-3; unclear D gene. The CDR3 spans 13 residues. Per the germline V gene, CDR1 is SGHDN and CDR2 is FVKESK. Trimming removed 4 bases at V and 2 bases at J, with 7 bases between. The CDR3 sequence: CASSRRYTDTQYF. In DNA, the CDR3 is TGTGCCAGCAGCCGTCGCTACACAGATACGCAGTATTTT.

The J gene is TRBJ1-1, the V gene TRBV20-1; D is unresolved. This CDR3 comprises 13 residues. Trimming removed 3 bases at V and 7 bases at J, with 15 bases between. CDR1 DFQATT and CDR2 SNEGSKA come from the germline V gene (reference sequence). CDR3 region: CSASPPGRGEAFF. The CDR3 coding sequence is TGCAGTGCTAGCCCACCAGGACGGGGTGAAGCTTTCTTT.

This clonotype was picked up a small number of times. The rearrangement uses TRBV5-1 and TRBJ1-2, with unresolved D. Trimming stripped 4 bases from V and 0 bases from J, with 7 bases between. The germline gives CDR1 SGHRS, CDR2 YFSETQ. The CDR3 has 13 amino acids. The CDR3 DNA reads TGCGCCAGCAGCACAGACCCTAACTATGGCTACACCTTC. Translation gives CASSTDPNYGYTF.

This chain uses TRBV12-3 or TRBV12-4 with TRBJ1-6; TRBD1 matches 10 bases. J was trimmed by 8 bases and V by 5 bases; bases with no gene match: 9. The CDR3 has 16 amino acids. The CDR3, as DNA: TGTGCCAGCAGTCCCACAGCCGGGACAGGGGATTCACCCCTCCACTTT. Its translation is CASSPTAGTGDSPLHF.

This clonotype was seen more than once but under ten times. The chain joins TRBV20-1 to TRBJ2-1, with TRBD2 as a possible D gene (6 bases). V shed 1 base and J shed 5 bases, with 12 bases lying between them. Germline CDR1 is DFQATT and CDR2 is SNEGSKA (reference sequence). The CDR3 sequence is 14 residues long. The CDR3 region has the DNA TGCAGTGCTAGAGCCAGCGGGCCAGACAATGAGCAGTTCTTC. Protein: CSARASGPDNEQFF.

The chain carries TRBV29-1 and TRBJ2-7, with D possibly TRBD2 on 5 matching bases. Germline V gene data show CDR1 as SQVTM and CDR2 as ANQGSEA. V was shortened by 4 bases and J by 0 bases, with 10 bases between the two germline ends. This CDR3 contains 13 residues. The CDR3 nucleotides are TGCAGCGTTGTAAGGGAGCCCTCCTACGAGCAGTACTTC. This encodes CSVVREPSYEQYF.

There are a few counts of this clonotype. The gene calls are TRBV7-9 and TRBJ1-1; no reliable D call. From germline, CDR1 is SEHNR and CDR2 FQNEAQ (reference sequence). This CDR3 is 14 amino acids long. The ends were cut back, 3 bases at V and 1 base at J, with 9 bases in the middle. The CDR3 sequence is CASSFEQRNTEAFF. The CDR3 DNA is TGTGCCAGCAGCTTTGAGCAAAGGAACACTGAAGCTTTCTTT.

The chain recombines TRBV9 with TRBJ2-7; maybe TRBD1 (5 bases). Germline CDR1 SGDLS, CDR2 YYNGEE. V was shortened by 0 bases and J by 3 bases, with 13 bases between the two germline ends. The CDR3 sequence is 15 residues long. CDR3 protein: CASSVDQGSRYEQYF. Written as DNA, the CDR3 is TGTGCCAGCAGCGTAGATCAGGGATCGCGCTACGAGCAGTACTTC.

The chain uses TRBV11-2 and TRBJ2-6, with 11 bases that match TRBD1. Germline V gives CDR1 SGHAT, CDR2 FQNNGV. V was clipped by 5 bases and J by 3 bases; unmatched bases: 9. The CDR3 has 18 residues. The CDR3 loop reads CASSPGQGVMFGANVLTF. DNA for the CDR3: TGTGCCAGCAGCCCGGGACAGGGGGTAATGTTTGGGGCCAACGTCCTGACTTTC. The complete variable domain, with remaining parts taken from reference TRBV11-2 and TRBJ2-6, reads EAGVAQSPRYKIIEKRQSVAFWCNPISGHATLYWYQQILGQGPKLLIQFQNNGVVDDSQLPKDRFSAERLKGVDSTLKIQPAKLEDSAVYLCASSPGQGVMFGANVLTFGAGSRLTVL.

This chain connects TRBV20-1 to TRBJ2-1, with a weak D call TRBD1 (5 bases). The germline CDR1 and CDR2 sequences are DFQATT and SNEGSKA (reference sequence). CDR3 length: 12 amino acids. V lost 6 bases to trimming and J lost 5 bases, with 11 bases between them. CDR3 region: CSANKQDNEQFF. In DNA, the CDR3 is TGCAGTGCAAACAAACAGGACAATGAGCAGTTCTTC.

The chain links TRBV9 to TRBJ2-3; D remains unclear. This CDR3 is 15 amino acids long. The V gene lost 0 bases and the J gene lost 2 bases, with 10 bases spanning the gap. Germline lookup yields CDR1 SGDLS and CDR2 YYNGEE. The CDR3 here is CASSVDYRYTDTQYF. The CDR3 nucleotides read TGTGCCAGCAGCGTAGACTATCGGTACACAGATACGCAGTATTTT.

The sample holds a few counts of this clonotype. The rearrangement uses TRBV15 and TRBJ1-1; D unclear. The CDR3 has 14 residues. Germline V gene lookup returns CDR1 LNHNV and CDR2 YYDKDF (reference sequence). Between the trimmed V and J ends, which lost 3 bases and 1 base, there was a span of 9 bases. In DNA, the CDR3 is TGTGCCACCAGCAGCAAAGGCTGGAACACTGAAGCTTTCTTT. Translated, it gives CATSSKGWNTEAFF.